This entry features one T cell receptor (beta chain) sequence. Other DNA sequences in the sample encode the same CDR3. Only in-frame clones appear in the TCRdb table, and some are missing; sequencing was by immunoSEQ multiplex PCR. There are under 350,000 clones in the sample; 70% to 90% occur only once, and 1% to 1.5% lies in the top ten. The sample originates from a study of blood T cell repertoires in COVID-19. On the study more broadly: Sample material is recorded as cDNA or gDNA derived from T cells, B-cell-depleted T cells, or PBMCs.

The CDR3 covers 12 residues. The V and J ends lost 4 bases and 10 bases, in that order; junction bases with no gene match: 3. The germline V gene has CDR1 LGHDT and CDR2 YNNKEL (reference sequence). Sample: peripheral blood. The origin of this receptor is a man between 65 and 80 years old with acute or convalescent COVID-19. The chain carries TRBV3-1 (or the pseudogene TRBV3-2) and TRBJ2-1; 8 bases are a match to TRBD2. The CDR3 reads CASSPLAGEQFF. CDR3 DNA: TGTGCCAGCAGCCCCTTAGCGGGGGAGCAGTTCTTC.